This is a list of T cell receptor beta chains from one sample in a study of blood T cell repertoires in COVID-19. Sequenced by immunoSEQ multiplex PCR; TCRdb stores in-frame clones only, minus some. The data show 5,500 to 6,000 clones, about 86% seen once. Input material: peripheral blood. The receptor source for this set is a human donor in a cohort sampled during active COVID-19. CDR3s include the opening cysteine and the closing phenylalanine or tryptophan. Fields, in order: CDR3 length, clone size, V gene, J gene, D gene, CDR3 DNA, CDR3 protein. D genes are given only for firm matches. The listing skips clone size in some rows; elsewhere it reads once, few, many or a size class.

CDR3 length: 15; clone size: NA; V gene: TRBV18; J gene: TRBJ1-1; D gene: NA; CDR3 DNA: TGTGCCAGCTCACCATCCGGGGGGAGAGAAACTGAAGCTTTCTTT; CDR3 protein: CASSPSGGRETEAFF
CDR3 length: 11; clone size: NA; V gene: TRBV3-1/TRBV3-2; J gene: TRBJ2-7; D gene: NA; CDR3 DNA: TGTGCCAGCAGGGGGGCGAACGAGCAGTACTTC; CDR3 protein: CASRGANEQYF
CDR3 length: 15; clone size: NA; V gene: TRBV3-1/TRBV3-2; J gene: TRBJ1-2; D gene: NA; CDR3 DNA: TGTGCCAGCAGCCAATTCCAGGGGTCCCTCTATGGCTACACCTTC; CDR3 protein: CASSQFQGSLYGYTF
CDR3 length: 15; clone size: once; V gene: TRBV7-2; J gene: TRBJ2-7; D gene: NA; CDR3 DNA: TGTGCCAGCAGCTTAGCGTGGGGCCCTCGCTACGAGCAGTACTTC; CDR3 protein: CASSLAWGPRYEQYF
CDR3 length: 15; clone size: NA; V gene: TRBV7-6; J gene: TRBJ1-4; D gene: TRBD1; CDR3 DNA: TGTGCCAGCAGCTTATGGGGACAGGGAGGTGAAAAACTGTTTTTT; CDR3 protein: CASSLWGQGGEKLFF
CDR3 length: 12; clone size: NA; V gene: TRBV18; J gene: TRBJ2-1; D gene: NA; CDR3 DNA: TGTGCCAGCTCACCCCGGAGGGAGGATCAGTTCTTC; CDR3 protein: CASSPRREDQFF
CDR3 length: 13; clone size: NA; V gene: TRBV19; J gene: TRBJ2-7; D gene: NA; CDR3 DNA: TGTGCCAGTAGTATAGGGCCGGGGATCGAGCAGTACTTC; CDR3 protein: CASSIGPGIEQYF
CDR3 length: 13; clone size: NA; V gene: TRBV5-5; J gene: TRBJ1-5; D gene: NA; CDR3 DNA: TGTGCCAGCAGCTTGCTTCGAGATCAGCCCCAGCATTTT; CDR3 protein: CASSLLRDQPQHF
CDR3 length: 12; clone size: NA; V gene: TRBV7-2; J gene: TRBJ2-7; D gene: NA; CDR3 DNA: TGTGCCAGCAGCTTCAGTGCCTACGAGCAGTACTTC; CDR3 protein: CASSFSAYEQYF
CDR3 length: 13; clone size: NA; V gene: TRBV5-1; J gene: TRBJ2-5; D gene: TRBD2; CDR3 DNA: TGCGCCAGCAGTCGGGGGGGTCAAGAGACCCAGTACTTC; CDR3 protein: CASSRGGQETQYF
CDR3 length: 13; clone size: medium-sized; V gene: TRBV10-1; J gene: TRBJ2-2; D gene: NA; CDR3 DNA: TGCGCCAGCAGTCGAGTTAGAACCGGGGAGCTGTTTTTT; CDR3 protein: CASSRVRTGELFF
CDR3 length: 13; clone size: NA; V gene: TRBV3-1/TRBV3-2; J gene: TRBJ2-7; D gene: NA; CDR3 DNA: TGTGCCAGCAGCCGGCCACAGGGTGAAGAGCAGTACTTC; CDR3 protein: CASSRPQGEEQYF
CDR3 length: 14; clone size: NA; V gene: TRBV10-3; J gene: TRBJ2-1; D gene: NA; CDR3 DNA: TGTGCCATCAGTGAGCCGGGACTTGACAATGAGCAGTTCTTC; CDR3 protein: CAISEPGLDNEQFF
CDR3 length: 15; clone size: NA; V gene: TRBV9; J gene: TRBJ2-1; D gene: NA; CDR3 DNA: TGTGCCAGCAGCCTTAGAGGGGAGGAGTACAATGAGCAGTTCTTC; CDR3 protein: CASSLRGEEYNEQFF
CDR3 length: 17; clone size: NA; V gene: TRBV7-2; J gene: TRBJ2-2; D gene: NA; CDR3 DNA: TGTGCCAGCAGCTTAGATTGGCAGGGGGGCCTCACCGGGGAGCTGTTTTTT; CDR3 protein: CASSLDWQGGLTGELFF
CDR3 length: 18; clone size: NA; V gene: TRBV3-1/TRBV3-2; J gene: TRBJ2-3; D gene: TRBD1; CDR3 DNA: TGTGCCAGCAGCCGCGGACGGGACAGGGGTTTTTTGACAGATACGCAGTATTTT; CDR3 protein: CASSRGRDRGFLTDTQYF
CDR3 length: 13; clone size: NA; V gene: TRBV25-1; J gene: TRBJ2-5; D gene: NA; CDR3 DNA: TGTGCCAGCACCGCCCCGGGGGTTGAGACCCAGTACTTC; CDR3 protein: CASTAPGVETQYF
CDR3 length: 17; clone size: NA; V gene: TRBV7-6; J gene: TRBJ2-3; D gene: TRBD2; CDR3 DNA: TGTGCCAGCACCGAGACTAGCGGTAGTATGGGCACAGATACGCAGTATTTT; CDR3 protein: CASTETSGSMGTDTQYF
CDR3 length: 13; clone size: few; V gene: TRBV10-1; J gene: TRBJ2-1; D gene: NA; CDR3 DNA: TGCGCCAGCAGTGAGTCGAGGGGGAATGAGCAGTTCTTC; CDR3 protein: CASSESRGNEQFF
CDR3 length: 15; clone size: once; V gene: TRBV15; J gene: TRBJ1-4; D gene: NA; CDR3 DNA: TGTGCCACCTCTCCCCTGGGGGGAACTAATGAAAAACTGTTTTTT; CDR3 protein: CATSPLGGTNEKLFF
CDR3 length: 13; clone size: NA; V gene: TRBV9; J gene: TRBJ1-3; D gene: NA; CDR3 DNA: TGTGCCAGCAGCGGGACATCCGGAAACACCATATATTTT; CDR3 protein: CASSGTSGNTIYF
CDR3 length: 18; clone size: NA; V gene: TRBV11-2; J gene: TRBJ2-2; D gene: TRBD2; CDR3 DNA: TGTGCCAGCAGCGCCGGACTAGCGGGGGGGTGGAAGGCCGGGGAGCTGTTTTTT; CDR3 protein: CASSAGLAGGWKAGELFF
CDR3 length: 13; clone size: NA; V gene: TRBV19; J gene: TRBJ1-5; D gene: NA; CDR3 DNA: TGTGCCAGTCACATTGGGGGGAATCAGCCCCAGCATTTT; CDR3 protein: CASHIGGNQPQHF
CDR3 length: 16; clone size: NA; V gene: TRBV19; J gene: TRBJ1-2; D gene: TRBD1; CDR3 DNA: TGTGCCAGTAGTATAAGAGGGGACAGGGTTACCTATGGCTACACCTTC; CDR3 protein: CASSIRGDRVTYGYTF
CDR3 length: 16; clone size: NA; V gene: TRBV18; J gene: TRBJ2-7; D gene: TRBD2; CDR3 DNA: TGTGCCAGCTCACCACTACCGACTAGCGGGGTCTACGAGCAGTACTTC; CDR3 protein: CASSPLPTSGVYEQYF
CDR3 length: 14; clone size: NA; V gene: TRBV7-9; J gene: TRBJ2-5; D gene: NA; CDR3 DNA: TGTGCCAGCAGCTTCACGACGGGTCAAGAGACCCAGTACTTC; CDR3 protein: CASSFTTGQETQYF
CDR3 length: 16; clone size: NA; V gene: TRBV7-6; J gene: TRBJ2-7; D gene: TRBD1; CDR3 DNA: TGTGCCAGCAGCCCAGGACCCGGGACAGGATCCTACGAGCAGTACTTC; CDR3 protein: CASSPGPGTGSYEQYF
CDR3 length: 12; clone size: few; V gene: TRBV12-3/TRBV12-4; J gene: TRBJ1-6; D gene: NA; CDR3 DNA: TGTGCCAGCAGTCCAGATAATTCACCCCTCCACTTT; CDR3 protein: CASSPDNSPLHF
CDR3 length: 15; clone size: once; V gene: TRBV6-5; J gene: TRBJ2-2; D gene: TRBD2; CDR3 DNA: TGTGCCAGCAACCGACTAGCGGGTTACACCGGGGAGCTGTTTTTT; CDR3 protein: CASNRLAGYTGELFF
CDR3 length: 16; clone size: NA; V gene: TRBV9; J gene: TRBJ2-3; D gene: NA; CDR3 DNA: TGTGCCAGCAGCCCGAGGCCGAGCGTTGGCACAGATACGCAGTATTTT; CDR3 protein: CASSPRPSVGTDTQYF
CDR3 length: 15; clone size: NA; V gene: TRBV6-8; J gene: TRBJ2-1; D gene: TRBD2; CDR3 DNA: TGTGCCAGCAGTGGACTAGCGGGGGGTGGCGATGAGCAGTTCTTC; CDR3 protein: CASSGLAGGGDEQFF
CDR3 length: 17; clone size: NA; V gene: TRBV5-4; J gene: TRBJ2-1; D gene: TRBD2; CDR3 DNA: TGTGCCAGCAGCTTGGCCAAAGCGGGAGACTTATACAATGAGCAGTTCTTC; CDR3 protein: CASSLAKAGDLYNEQFF
CDR3 length: 14; clone size: NA; V gene: TRBV6-5; J gene: TRBJ2-2; D gene: NA; CDR3 DNA: TGTGCCAGCACGGTACAGATTAACACCGGGGAGCTGTTTTTT; CDR3 protein: CASTVQINTGELFF